A single T cell receptor (beta chain) is shown here with its context. Its cognate antigen is unknown. A universal primer binding site was introduced by template switching. The final cDNA contained unique molecular identifiers. TCRdb re-analysed the 5' RACE reads in MiXCR, keeping a single row per CDR3 protein. The data contain roughly 250,000 distinct CDR3 sequences, over 13% of them singletons. The data were taken from a study of identical twins. General study results and limits: An excess of low generation probability was shown by twin-shared out-of-frame alpha sequences. Models underestimated out-of-frame TCR alpha sharing in monozygotic twins. Memory repertoires lacked the insertion deficit that abundant cord blood beta clonotypes showed.

V lost 0 bases and J 4 bases, leaving 19 bases between the germline ends. Germline-derived CDR1 and CDR2 are ENHRY and SYGVKD. The CDR3 spans 17 residues. The material sequenced was memory (CD45RO+) T cells sorted from blood. The sequence came from a young woman in good health. V gene TRBV10-3 combines with J gene TRBJ2-7, with a tentative D call TRBD2 (6 bases). In DNA form, the CDR3 reads TGTGCCATCAGTGAGTCCAACGGAGCGGGTGTCCCTTACGAGCAGTACTTC. This translates into CAISESNGAGVPYEQYF.